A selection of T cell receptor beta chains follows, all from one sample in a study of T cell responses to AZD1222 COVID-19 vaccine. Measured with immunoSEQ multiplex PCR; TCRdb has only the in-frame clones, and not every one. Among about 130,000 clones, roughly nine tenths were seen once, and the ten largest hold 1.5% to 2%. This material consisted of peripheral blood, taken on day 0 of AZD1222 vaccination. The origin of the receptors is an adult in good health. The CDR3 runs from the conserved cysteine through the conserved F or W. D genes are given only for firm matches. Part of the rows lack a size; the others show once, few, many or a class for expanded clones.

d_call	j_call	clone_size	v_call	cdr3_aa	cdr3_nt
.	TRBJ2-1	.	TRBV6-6	CASSYLDRALAVEQFF	TGTGCCAGCAGTTACTTGGACAGGGCACTAGCGGTTGAGCAGTTCTTC
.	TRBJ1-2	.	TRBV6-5	CASSGGVLANYGYTF	TGTGCCAGCAGCGGTGGGGTCCTAGCTAACTATGGCTACACCTTC
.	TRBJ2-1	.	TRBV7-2	CASSLARRNEQFF	TGTGCCAGCAGCTTAGCCCGTCGGAATGAGCAGTTCTTC
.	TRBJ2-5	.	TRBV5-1	CASSRGDTGRETQYF	TGCGCCAGCAGCCGCGGGGACACAGGGCGAGAGACCCAGTACTTC
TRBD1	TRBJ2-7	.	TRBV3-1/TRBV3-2	CASSGTGTRSYEQYF	TGTGCCAGCAGTGGGACAGGGACTCGCTCCTACGAGCAGTACTTC
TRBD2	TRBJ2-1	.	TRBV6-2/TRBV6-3	CASSYRWEGNNEQFF	TGTGCCAGCAGTTACCGATGGGAGGGTAACAATGAGCAGTTCTTC
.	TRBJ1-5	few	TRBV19	CASSIWDMGNQPQHF	TGTGCCAGTAGTATATGGGACATGGGAAATCAGCCCCAGCATTTT
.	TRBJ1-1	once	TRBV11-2	CASGYLRPEAFF	TGTGCCAGCGGCTACCTCCGCCCTGAAGCTTTCTTT
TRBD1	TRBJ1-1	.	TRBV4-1	CASSQERGRMNTEAFF	TGCGCCAGCAGCCAAGAGAGGGGGCGGATGAACACTGAAGCTTTCTTT
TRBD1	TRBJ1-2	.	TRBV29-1	CSAERTGTGGYTF	TGCAGCGCCGAGCGGACAGGGACGGGTGGCTACACCTTC
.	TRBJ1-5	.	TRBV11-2	CASSPAGGNQPQHF	TGTGCCAGCAGCCCCGCAGGGGGCAATCAGCCCCAGCATTTT
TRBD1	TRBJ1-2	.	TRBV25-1	CASSGPGTGFGYYAYTF	TGTGCCAGCAGTGGTCCCGGGACAGGGTTCGGGTACTATGCCTACACCTTC
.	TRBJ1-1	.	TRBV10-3	CAIRGTGEAFF	TGTGCCATCAGAGGTACAGGTGAAGCTTTCTTT
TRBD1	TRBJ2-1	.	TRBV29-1	CSVVWTGSLNEQFF	TGCAGCGTTGTGTGGACAGGGTCTCTCAATGAGCAGTTCTTC
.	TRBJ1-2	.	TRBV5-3	CARSSETGPYYNNYGYTF	TGTGCCAGAAGCTCCGAAACAGGGCCCTATTACAATAACTATGGCTACACCTTC
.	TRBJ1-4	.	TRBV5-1	CASSSSGTANEKLFF	TGCGCCAGCAGCTCCTCCGGGACTGCTAATGAAAAACTGTTTTTT
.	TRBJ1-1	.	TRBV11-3	CASSSKMFTEAFF	TGTGCCAGCAGCTCCAAGATGTTTACTGAAGCTTTCTTT
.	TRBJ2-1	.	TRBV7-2	CASSLVWGGGNEQFF	TGTGCCAGCAGCTTAGTGTGGGGAGGAGGCAATGAGCAGTTCTTC
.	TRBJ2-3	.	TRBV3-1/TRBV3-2	CASSRRGRTDTQYF	TGTGCCAGCAGTCGTCGGGGGCGCACAGATACGCAGTATTTT
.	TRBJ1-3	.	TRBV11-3	CASSSTTRGMAGNTIYF	TGTGCCAGCAGCTCAACCACCCGGGGGATGGCTGGAAACACCATATATTTT
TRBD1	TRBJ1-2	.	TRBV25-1	CASSDPRTGDYGYTF	TGTGCCAGCAGTGACCCCCGGACAGGGGACTATGGCTACACCTTC
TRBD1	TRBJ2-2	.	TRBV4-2	CASSGDRAGTGELFF	TGTGCCAGCAGCGGTGACAGGGCGGGCACCGGGGAGCTGTTTTTT
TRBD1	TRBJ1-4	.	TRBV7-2	CASSLTGQGGGNEKLFF	TGTGCCAGCAGCTTAACGGGACAGGGGGGAGGTAATGAAAAACTGTTTTTT
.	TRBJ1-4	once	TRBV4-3	CASSPPGRGGEKLFF	TGCGCCAGCAGCCCCCCGGGGAGGGGTGGTGAAAAACTGTTTTTT
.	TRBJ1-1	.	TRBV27	CASSLSRNTEAFF	TGTGCCAGCAGTTTATCGAGGAACACTGAAGCTTTCTTT
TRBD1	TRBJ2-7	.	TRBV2	CASIDRGDEQYF	TGTGCCAGCATTGACAGGGGCGACGAGCAGTACTTC
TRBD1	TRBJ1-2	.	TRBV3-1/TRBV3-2	CASSGDRGSYGYTF	TGTGCCAGCAGCGGGGACAGGGGGTCGTATGGCTACACCTTC
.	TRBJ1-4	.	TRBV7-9	CASSLTGQRREKLFF	TGTGCCAGCAGCTTGACAGGCCAACGCCGGGAAAAACTGTTTTTT